Here is one TCR beta chain with its context. The data were obtained in a study of blood T cell repertoires in COVID-19. Whole-study context: Samples taken during acute and convalescent COVID-19 were collected in the United States, Italy and Spain. PBMCs, B-cell-depleted T cells, or T cells were the source of the cDNA or gDNA that made up the material.

In the source study's methods: Amplification from reference gene primers served as the basis for estimated nucleated cell counts. Using immunoSEQ multiplex PCR, the repertoire was profiled, and TCRdb retains in-frame clones only, with some absent. D and trimming come from the DNA, and the V and J calls and clone size come from that table. The data contain about 120,000 clones, 85% to 90% of them singletons. The CDR3 extends over 16 amino acids. The V gene lost 2 bases and the J gene lost 1 base, with 13 bases spanning the gap. Germline V gene sequence: CDR1 SNHLY, CDR2 FYNNEI. The specimen was peripheral blood. The source is a woman in her 70s with acute or convalescent COVID-19. V gene TRBV2 combines with J gene TRBJ2-3; D may be TRBD1 (5 bases). This CDR3 reads CASSEQQGGGTDTQYF. CDR3 sequence (DNA): TGTGCCAGCAGTGAACAGCAGGGCGGAGGCACAGATACGCAGTATTTT. The variable domain in full, completed from reference TRBV2 and TRBJ2-3, reads EPEVTQTPSHQVTQMGQEVILRCVPISNHLYFYWYRQILGQKVEFLVSFYNNEISEKSEIFDDQFSVERPDGSNFTLKIRSTKLEDSAMYFCASSEQQGGGTDTQYFGPGTRLTVL.